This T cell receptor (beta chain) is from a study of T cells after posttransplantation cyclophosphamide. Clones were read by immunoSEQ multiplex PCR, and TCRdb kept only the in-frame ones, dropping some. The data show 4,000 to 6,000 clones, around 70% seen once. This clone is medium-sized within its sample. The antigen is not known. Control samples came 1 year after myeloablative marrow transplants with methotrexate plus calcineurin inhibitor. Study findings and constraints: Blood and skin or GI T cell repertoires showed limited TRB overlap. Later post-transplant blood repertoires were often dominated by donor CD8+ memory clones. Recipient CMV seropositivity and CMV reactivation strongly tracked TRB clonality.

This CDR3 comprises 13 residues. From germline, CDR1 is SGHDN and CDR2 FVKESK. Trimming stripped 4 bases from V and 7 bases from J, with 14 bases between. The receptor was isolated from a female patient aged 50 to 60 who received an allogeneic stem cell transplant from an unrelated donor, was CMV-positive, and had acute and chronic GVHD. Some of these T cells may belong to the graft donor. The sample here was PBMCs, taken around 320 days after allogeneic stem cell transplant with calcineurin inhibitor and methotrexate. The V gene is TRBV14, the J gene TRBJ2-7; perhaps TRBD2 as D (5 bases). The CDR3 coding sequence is TGTGCCAGCAGCCCCGGACTCGGCCGGGAGCAGTACTTC. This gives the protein CASSPGLGREQYF.